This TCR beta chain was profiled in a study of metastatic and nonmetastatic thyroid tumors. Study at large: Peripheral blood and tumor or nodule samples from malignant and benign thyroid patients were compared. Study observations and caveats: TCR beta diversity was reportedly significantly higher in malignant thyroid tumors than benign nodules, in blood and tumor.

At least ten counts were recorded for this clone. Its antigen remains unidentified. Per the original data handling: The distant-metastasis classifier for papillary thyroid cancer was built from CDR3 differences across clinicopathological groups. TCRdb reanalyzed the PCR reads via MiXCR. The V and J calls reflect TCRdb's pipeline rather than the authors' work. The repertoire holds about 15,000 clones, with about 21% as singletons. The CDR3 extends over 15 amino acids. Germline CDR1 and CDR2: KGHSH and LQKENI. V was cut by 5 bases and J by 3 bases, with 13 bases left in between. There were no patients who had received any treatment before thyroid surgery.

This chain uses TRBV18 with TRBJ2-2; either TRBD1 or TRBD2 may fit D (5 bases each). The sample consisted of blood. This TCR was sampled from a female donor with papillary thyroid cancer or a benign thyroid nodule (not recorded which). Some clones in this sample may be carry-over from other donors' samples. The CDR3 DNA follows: TGTGCCAGCTCAACAAGGGACGGGGACACCGGGGAGCTGTTTTTT. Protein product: CASSTRDGDTGELFF. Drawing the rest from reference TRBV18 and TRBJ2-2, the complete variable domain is NAGVMQNPRHLVRRRGQEARLRCSPMKGHSHVYWYRQLPEEGLKFMVYLQKENIIDESGMPKERFSAEFPKEGPSILRIQQVVRGDSAAYFCASSTRDGDTGELFFGEGSRLTVL.